One and the same sample provided the 12 T cell receptor beta chains below, sequenced in a study of T cell repertoires in cytomegalovirus infection. TCRdb analysed the reads with MiXCR anew, one entry per CDR3 protein. The table shows 800,000 to 950,000 distinct CDR3 sequences, with less than 35% occurring only once. No cognate antigen is known for these TCRs. The input for sequencing was cultured CD8+ T cells from PBMCs, taken from culture after CMV antigen stimulation. Receptor source: a human donor in good health (CMV status not recorded). Some clones in this sample may be carry-over from other donors' samples.

The chain recombines TRBV6-5 with TRBJ1-3; D unresolved. The length of the CDR3 is 15 residues. Trimming shortened V by 2 bases and J by 0 bases, and 8 bases separated the two germline ends. The germline V gene encodes CDR1 MNHEY and CDR2 SVGAGI. The CDR3: CASSYNGNSGNTIYF. CDR3 nucleotides: TGTGCCAGCAGTTACAACGGAAACTCTGGAAACACCATATATTTT.

Concerning this clonotype: A read error is possible here, since a much larger clone lies one base away. V usage is TRBV7-2 and J usage is TRBJ1-1; D remains ambiguous. The V end was cut by 10 bases, the J end by 0 bases, with 18 bases between. Per germline, CDR1 SGHTA and CDR2 FQGNSA. The CDR3 spans 15 residues. The CDR3 loop reads CAISPRDSMNTEAFF. CDR3 nucleotides: TGTGCCATCAGTCCTAGGGATTCAATGAACACTGAAGCTTTCTTT. Together with reference TRBV7-2 and TRBJ1-1, the CDR3 gives the full variable domain: GAGVSQSPSNKVTEKGKDVELRCDPISGHTALYWYRQSLGQGLEFLIYFQGNSAPDKSGLPSDRFSAERTGGSVSTLTIQRTQQEDSAVYLCAISPRDSMNTEAFFGQGTRLTVV.

Notes on this clonotype: Sequence at one end of the junction differs from germline and may be a read error. This rearrangement joins TRBV27 to TRBJ1-1, with 8 bases fitting TRBD1. This CDR3 has 15 residues. Germline V lookup: CDR1 MNHEY, CDR2 SMNVEV (reference sequence). CDR3 protein: CASSLSTGGNTEAYF. As DNA, the CDR3 is TGTGCCAGCAGTTTATCTACAGGGGGGAACACTGAAGCTTACTTT.

This chain joins TRBV27 and TRBJ2-7; D is perhaps TRBD1 (6 bases). The CDR3 runs 15 residues. Looked up from germline, CDR1 is MNHEY and CDR2 is SMNVEV (reference sequence). V was trimmed by 3 bases and J by 0 bases, leaving 12 bases between them. CDR3 nucleotides: TGTGCCAGCAGTTTGTATGGACAGACCTCCTACGAGCAGTACTTC. The encoded protein is CASSLYGQTSYEQYF.

At least ten counts were recorded for this clonotype. The chain uses TRBV11-2 and TRBJ2-1, with unresolved D. The CDR3 loop spans 16 amino acids. Germline CDR1 reads SGHAT; CDR2 reads FQNNGV. Trimming removed 8 bases at V and 5 bases at J, with 22 bases between. This CDR3 reads CASSPGVAFPDNEQFF. The CDR3 nucleotides are TGTGCCAGCTCTCCTGGCGTAGCATTCCCCGACAATGAGCAGTTCTTC.

This clonotype was seen a handful of times. The V and J genes are TRBV6-6 and TRBJ1-6, with D hard to call. The CDR3 totals 16 residues. Germline V lookup: CDR1 MNHNY, CDR2 SVGAGI (reference sequence). Trimming cost V 0 bases and J 0 bases, with 6 bases left between them. In nucleotides, the CDR3 is TGTGCCAGCAGTTACTCGGTTAGCTCCTATAATTCACCCCTCCACTTT. Translating gives CASSYSVSSYNSPLHF.

CDR3 amino acids: CATSNWDRPTDQPQHF. The CDR3 DNA follows: TGTGCCACCAGTAACTGGGACAGGCCCACGGATCAGCCCCAGCATTTT. The chain is built from TRBV24-1 and TRBJ1-5; 8 bases line up with TRBD1. From germline, CDR1 is KGHDR and CDR2 SFDVKD. V shed 6 bases, J shed 5 bases, and the junction held 11 bases outside the gene matches. The CDR3 loop spans 16 amino acids.

The chain couples TRBV7-6 to TRBJ2-3; perhaps TRBD1 as D (6 bases). The CDR3 covers 15 residues. V was pared by 6 bases and J by 6 bases, with 19 bases between. Germline V gives CDR1 SGHVS, CDR2 FNYEAQ. CDR3 in amino acids: CASRQQGPLEDTQYF. CDR3 bases: TGTGCCAGCAGGCAACAGGGACCACTGGAGGATACGCAGTATTTT.

Notes on this clonotype: An end of the junction does not agree with germline; a read error may underlie this. This chain uses TRBV6-1 with TRBJ2-1, with D hard to call. The CDR3 totals 15 residues. CDR1 is MNHNS and CDR2 is SASEGT in the germline V gene. The CDR3 DNA is TGTGCCAACAGTGAACAGATAGGCTCCTACAATGAGCAGTTCTTC. Amino acids: CANSEQIGSYNEQFF.

As concerns this clonotype: With a much larger clone just one base away, this may be a read error. This chain links TRBV7-6 with TRBJ2-1; D call uncertain. Germline V CDR1 and CDR2: SGHVS, FNYEAQ. The CDR3 has 13 residues. The chain's CDR3 is CANSSGVYNEQFF. CDR3 DNA: TGTGCCAACAGCTCGGGCGTATACAATGAGCAGTTCTTC.

The rearrangement links TRBV4-1 to TRBJ2-3, with D maybe TRBD1 (5 bases). The length of the CDR3 is 16 residues. In germline, CDR1 is MGHRA, CDR2 YSYEKL. Trimming removed 1 base at V and 2 bases at J, with 13 bases between. The CDR3 reads CASSQVPGRTTDTQYF. The CDR3 DNA reads TGCGCCAGCAGCCAAGTACCAGGGCGAACCACAGATACGCAGTATTTT.

In regard to this clonotype: One base away lies a much larger clone, so this may be a sequencing read error. The chain couples TRBV7-6 to TRBJ2-1, with a possible D match to TRBD1 (6 bases). The germline V gene has CDR1 SGHVS and CDR2 FNYEAQ. This CDR3 region has 16 residues. The CDR3 reads CVSHPQGPQTYNEQFF. CDR3 DNA sequence: TGTGTCAGCCACCCACAGGGCCCCCAAACCTACAATGAGCAGTTCTTC.